Each of the 20 T cell receptor beta chains below was sequenced from the same sample in a study of radiation and T cells in renal cell carcinoma. The sample's time point: baseline pretreatment blood. Treatment indicated: 15 Gy SBRT to primary tumor, nephrectomy 4 weeks later. Using immunoSEQ multiplex PCR, the repertoire was profiled, and TCRdb retains in-frame clones only, with some absent. The table records about 140,000 clones, less than 85% of them present only once. Sequencing used blood, obtained from a patient whose treatment included radiotherapy and nephrectomy. The origin of the receptors is a woman aged 50 to 60 with renal cell carcinoma.

The table lists this clone with a few counts. This chain joins TRBV6-1 and TRBJ1-1; 10 nucleotides align to TRBD1. CDR1 is MNHNS, CDR2 SASEGT, per germline. Trimming removed 9 bases from V and 7 bases from J; junction bases left unmatched: 11. The CDR3 extends over 14 amino acids. Written as DNA, the CDR3 is TGTGCCAGTGGAATTGACAGGGGGCACGGTGAAGCTTTCTTT. Its protein product is CASGIDRGHGEAFF.

This sequence joins TRBV30 and TRBJ1-4, with D unclear. The CDR3 is made up of 13 amino acids. V lost 0 bases and J 7 bases, leaving 9 bases between the germline ends. CDR1 and CDR2 (germline): GTSNPN, SVGIG (reference sequence). The CDR3 spells CAWSVITGEKLFF. The CDR3 nucleotides read TGTGCCTGGAGTGTTATTACGGGTGAAAAACTGTTTTTT.

This clone was picked up a small number of times. The chain joins TRBV28 to TRBJ1-1; 9 bases are a match to TRBD1. This CDR3 comprises 16 residues. Germline V gene lookup returns CDR1 MDHEN and CDR2 SYDVKM. V gave up 6 bases and J gave up 4 bases; unmatched junction bases: 12. The CDR3 sequence is CASRITGGAASTEAFF. The CDR3 nucleotides read TGTGCCAGCAGGATAACAGGGGGCGCGGCGAGCACTGAAGCTTTCTTT.

The V call is TRBV7-2, the J call TRBJ2-2; D is unclear. Germline V CDR1 and CDR2: SGHTA, FQGNSA. The CDR3 loop spans 12 amino acids. The V end was cut by 4 bases, the J end by 9 bases, with 9 bases between. The CDR3 DNA is TGTGCCAGCAGCTCCAGAGATAGGGAGCTGTTTTTT. Amino acids: CASSSRDRELFF.

This CDR3 is CASSLGAGGYEQYF. The CDR3 DNA follows: TGTGCCAGCAGCTTAGGGGCAGGGGGTTACGAGCAGTACTTC. The V gene is TRBV13, the J gene TRBJ2-7; 7 bases agree with TRBD1. The CDR3 covers 14 residues. The J segment lost 4 bases and the V segment lost 0 bases, leaving 3 bases of the junction unmatched. Germline loops: CDR1 PRHDT, CDR2 FYEKMQ (reference sequence).

In nucleotides, the CDR3 is TGTGCCAGCAGCTTAGCGCAAGCTTCCTACGAGCAGTACTTC. Protein sequence: CASSLAQASYEQYF. The chain employs TRBV7-2 and TRBJ2-7; D not certain. V was trimmed by 0 bases and J by 1 base, leaving 7 bases between them. Germline CDR1 reads SGHTA; CDR2 reads FQGNSA. The CDR3 sequence is 14 residues long.

This clone was recorded only once. This chain connects TRBV10-2 to TRBJ2-3; D is uncertain. Trimming stripped 4 bases from V and 11 bases from J, with 13 bases between. CDR1 WSHSY and CDR2 SAAADI come from the germline V gene. The CDR3 extends over 12 amino acids. The CDR3 DNA is TGCGCCAGCAGTGGGGTCCCAAAAGAGCAGTATTTT. Amino acid sequence: CASSGVPKEQYF.

The sample holds a few counts of this clone. V and J are TRBV7-9 and TRBJ2-5, with no clear D. CDR3 length: 14 amino acids. V dropped 1 base and J dropped 5 bases, with 11 bases sitting between them. Germline CDR1 is SEHNR and CDR2 is FQNEAQ (reference sequence). The CDR3 nucleotides are TGTGCCAGCAGCTTAGGGACCCTTGGGGAGACCCAGTACTTC. Translation gives CASSLGTLGETQYF.

This clone has a single count. The chain links TRBV7-9 to TRBJ1-2, with D tentatively TRBD1 (6 bases). The CDR3 is 14 residues long. Trimming took 1 base from V and 2 from J, leaving 8 bases between them. Per germline, CDR1 SEHNR and CDR2 FQNEAQ (reference sequence). The CDR3 coding sequence is TGTGCCAGCAGCTTAGACGACAGGAACTATGGCTACACCTTC. This translates into CASSLDDRNYGYTF.

This chain uses TRBV7-2 with TRBJ2-7, with no clear D. V lost 2 bases and J 2 bases, leaving 7 bases between the germline ends. Germline lookup yields CDR1 SGHTA and CDR2 FQGNSA. This CDR3 has 13 amino acids. CDR3 amino acids: CASSLNKPYEQYF. The CDR3 bases are TGTGCCAGCAGCTTAAATAAGCCCTACGAGCAGTACTTC.

The chain is built from TRBV29-1 and TRBJ2-7; 9 bases line up with TRBD1. V was clipped by 7 bases and J by 3 bases; unmatched bases: 7. CDR3 size: 13 residues. Germline CDR1 SQVTM, CDR2 ANQGSEA. In nucleotides, the CDR3 is TGCAGCGCTGGGACAGGGAGAGACTACGAGCAGTACTTC. Residues: CSAGTGRDYEQYF.

The chain couples TRBV7-9 to TRBJ2-1; TRBD2 matches at 11 bases. The CDR3 contains 13 residues. CDR1 is SEHNR and CDR2 is FQNEAQ in the germline V gene (reference sequence). The junction had 2 bases not matched to a gene; V was cut back by 3 bases and J by 10 bases. This CDR3 is CASSLTSGDEQFF. The CDR3 region has the DNA TGTGCCAGCAGCTTGACTAGCGGGGACGAGCAGTTCTTC.

J is TRBJ2-7 and V is TRBV5-1, with 7 nucleotides matching TRBD1. CDR1 and CDR2 from the germline V gene are SGHRS and YFSETQ. This CDR3 is 14 amino acids long. With V trimmed by 3 bases and J by 6 bases, 9 bases remained unmatched. CDR3 sequence reads: CASSSTGDLGEQYF. For the CDR3, the DNA is TGCGCCAGCAGCTCAACAGGGGACCTTGGCGAGCAGTACTTC.

On this clone: In the same sample, other DNA sequences code for this CDR3. The V gene is TRBV7-2, the J gene TRBJ2-7; D remains ambiguous. Trimming cost V 4 bases and J 3 bases, with 7 bases left between them. The CDR3 consists of 12 residues. Germline CDR1 is SGHTA and CDR2 is FQGNSA. The CDR3 coding sequence is TGTGCCAGCAGCTCAGATCGCTACGAGCAGTACTTC. Translation gives CASSSDRYEQYF.

This chain connects TRBV7-8 to TRBJ1-2; D not resolved. The germline V gene encodes CDR1 SGHVS and CDR2 FQNEAQ. The CDR3 is 15 amino acids. V was shortened by 5 bases and J by 1 base, with 14 bases between the two germline ends. The CDR3 DNA reads TGTGCCAGCAGCCCGAGAGCCACCAATAACTATGGCTACACCTTC. Translation gives CASSPRATNNYGYTF. The variable domain in full, completed from reference TRBV7-8 and TRBJ1-2, reads GAGVSQSPRYKVAKRGQDVALRCDPISGHVSLFWYQQALGQGPEFLTYFQNEAQLDKSGLPSDRFFAERPEGSVSTLKIQRTQQEDSAVYLCASSPRATNNYGYTFGSGTRLTVV.

The sample holds one count of this clone. The chain carries TRBV5-1 and TRBJ1-4; D is unresolved. Looked up from germline, CDR1 is SGHRS and CDR2 is YFSETQ. V lost 0 bases to trimming and J lost 5 bases, with 11 bases between them. CDR3 length equals 15 residues. In nucleotides, the CDR3 is TGCGCCAGCAGCTTGGTTGCGCAGACGAATGAAAAACTGTTTTTT. It is translated as CASSLVAQTNEKLFF. The whole variable domain, filled in from reference TRBV5-1 and TRBJ1-4, reads KAGVTQTPRYLIKTRGQQVTLSCSPISGHRSVSWYQQTPGQGLQFLFEYFSETQRNKGNFPGRFSGRQFSNSRSEMNVSTLELGDSALYLCASSLVAQTNEKLFFGSGTQLSVL.

This chain links TRBV2 with TRBJ2-5, with TRBD1 matching over 8 bases. This CDR3 contains 14 residues. With 6 bases clipped from V and 2 bases from J, the junction kept 5 bases outside the gene matches. Germline V gene data show CDR1 as SNHLY and CDR2 as FYNNEI. The CDR3 DNA follows: TGTGCCAGCAGGACCGGGACAGGACAAGAGACCCAGTACTTC. Its translation is CASRTGTGQETQYF.

This clone showed up just once. At the DNA level, this CDR3 is encoded by other sequences in the same sample as well. The chain recombines TRBV28 with TRBJ1-2; D is possibly TRBD1 (5 bases). This CDR3 has 11 residues. The ends were cut back, 5 bases at V and 4 bases at J, with 5 bases in the middle. CDR1 is MDHEN, CDR2 SYDVKM, per germline. The chain's CDR3 is CASSQGYGYTF. CDR3 sequence (DNA): TGTGCCAGCAGTCAGGGCTATGGCTACACCTTC.

The chain joins TRBV9 to TRBJ1-6; maybe TRBD1 (5 bases). Looked up from germline, CDR1 is SGDLS and CDR2 is YYNGEE. The ends were cut back, 0 bases at V and 3 bases at J, with 10 bases in the middle. The CDR3 contains 16 residues. The CDR3 coding sequence is TGTGCCAGCAGCGTAGAGGGGCTGCACTATAATTCACCCCTCCACTTT. This sequence encodes CASSVEGLHYNSPLHF.

V and J are TRBV9 and TRBJ2-7; possibly TRBD1 for D (6 bases). Germline V gene data show CDR1 as SGDLS and CDR2 as YYNGEE. This CDR3 spans 14 amino acids. The V and J ends lost 4 bases and 6 bases respectively, with 17 bases between them. This CDR3 is CASSRQDSLSEQYF. As DNA, the CDR3 is TGTGCCAGCAGCCGACAGGATTCACTCTCCGAGCAGTACTTC.